This T cell receptor beta chain was identified during a study of blood T cell repertoires in COVID-19. The length of the CDR3 is 15 residues. The germline V gene encodes CDR1 SGHTA and CDR2 FQGNSA. V dropped 5 bases and J dropped 5 bases, with 16 bases sitting between them. The repertoire was sequenced with immunoSEQ multiplex PCR; TCRdb's copy has only in-frame clones and lacks some. The sample yields approximately 100,000 clones, approximately 84% seen once. Input material: peripheral blood. The chain is built from TRBV7-2 and TRBJ2-1; TRBD1 is a possible D gene (6 bases). This receptor was obtained from a man between 60 and 75 years old with acute or convalescent COVID-19. In DNA, the CDR3 is TGTGCCAGCAGCCCCCGAGGACAGCTTAACAATGAGCAGTTCTTC. Protein sequence: CASSPRGQLNNEQFF.